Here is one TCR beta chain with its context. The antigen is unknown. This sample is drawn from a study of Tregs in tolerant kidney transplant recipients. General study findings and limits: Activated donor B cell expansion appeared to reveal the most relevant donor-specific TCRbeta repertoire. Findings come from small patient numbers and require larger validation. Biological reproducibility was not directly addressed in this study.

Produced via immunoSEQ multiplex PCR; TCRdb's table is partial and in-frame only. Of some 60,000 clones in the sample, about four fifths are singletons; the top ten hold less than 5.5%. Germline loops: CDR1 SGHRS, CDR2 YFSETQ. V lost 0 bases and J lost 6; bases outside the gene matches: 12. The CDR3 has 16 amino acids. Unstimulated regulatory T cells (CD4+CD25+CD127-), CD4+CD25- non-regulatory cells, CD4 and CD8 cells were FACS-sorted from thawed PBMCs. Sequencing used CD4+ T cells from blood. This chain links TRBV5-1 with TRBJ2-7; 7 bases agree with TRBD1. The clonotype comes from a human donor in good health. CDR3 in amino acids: CASSLASGQSIREQYF. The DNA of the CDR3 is TGCGCCAGCAGCTTGGCCTCGGGACAGAGTATCCGCGAGCAGTACTTC.